This record looks at one TCR beta chain sequence and its context. As yet, its antigen is unknown. CD4+ cells of the naive, central memory, regulatory and stem cell-like memory types were sorted via CD45RO/CCR7/CD25/CD127/CD95/CD27. As every portion of the isolated RNA was reverse transcribed, the sequencing read expressed TCRB transcripts. The table came from immunoSEQ multiplex PCR; TCRdb's copy has only in-frame clones and leaves some out. Here the sample spans approximately 400,000 clones, around 15% being singletons. This record belongs to a study of beta chain features in type 1 diabetes. Across the study: Age, gender and cell yields were alike across patients and healthy donors. Examination spanned 100 million to 130 million sorted cells from all samples. The study, taken as a whole, reports: When VDJ junctions were examined, type 1 diabetes patients showed fewer insertions and more deletions.

Germline V gene sequence: CDR1 SGDLS, CDR2 YYNGEE. CDR3 size: 14 residues. Between the trimmed V and J ends, which lost 4 bases and 1 base, there was a span of 10 bases. The chain links TRBV9 to TRBJ2-3; D uncertain. The receptor's source is a woman under 30 in good health. Input material: naive CD4+ T cells from blood. The CDR3 sequence: CASSSRVGTDTQYF. The CDR3 DNA reads as TGTGCCAGCAGCTCCCGGGTGGGCACAGATACGCAGTATTTT. Complete variable domain (other parts from reference TRBV9 and TRBJ2-3): DSGVTQTPKHLITATGQRVTLRCSPRSGDLSVYWYQQSLDQGLQFLIQYYNGEERAKGNILERFSAQQFPDLHSELNLSSLELGDSALYFCASSSRVGTDTQYFGPGTRLTVL.